Each of the 2 T cell receptor beta chains below was sequenced from the same sample in a study of radiotherapy plus CTLA-4 blockade in lung cancer. Profiling relied on immunoSEQ multiplex PCR, and the TCRdb table lists in-frame clones only, not all of them. Here the sample spans around 59,000 clones, over 65% being singletons. The source was peripheral blood, collected from a patient treated with radiotherapy plus ipilimumab. All receptors come from a human donor with non-small cell lung cancer who had a partial response to radiotherapy plus ipilimumab.

V and J are TRBV19 and TRBJ1-1, with 7 positions matching TRBD1. The V segment lost 3 bases and the J segment 0 bases; nucleotides outside the gene matches: 4. The germline V gene encodes CDR1 LNHDA and CDR2 SQIVND (reference sequence). CDR3 length: 15 amino acids. CDR3 coding DNA: TGTGCCAGTAGTATCTTGGGACAGCTGAACACTGAAGCTTTCTTT. Translated: CASSILGQLNTEAFF.

This clone was picked up one time. Here the CDR3 DNA reads TGTGCCAGCAGCCAAGATTTCAGGGTAACTAATGAAAAACTGTTTTTT. Residues: CASSQDFRVTNEKLFF. The V call is TRBV4-2, the J call TRBJ1-4; the D gene is possibly TRBD1 (5 bases). CDR3 length: 16 amino acids. Germline values: CDR1 LGHNA, CDR2 YNFKEQ. Trimming took off 0 bases at V and 1 base at J, with 9 bases between the two ends.